This T cell receptor beta chain was identified during a study of blood T cell repertoires in COVID-19. Study-wide background: The United States, Italy and Spain were the sources of the acute and convalescent COVID-19 samples.

The protocol was immunoSEQ multiplex PCR, while the TCRdb copy is restricted to in-frame clones and leaves out a portion. The repertoire includes 200,000 to 250,000 clones, 84% of them detected once, and around 6.5% sits in the top ten. This clone was detected a few times. CDR1 and CDR2 from the germline V gene are SGHNT and YENEEA. The CDR3 totals 13 residues. Trimming pared 5 bases from V and 5 bases from J, leaving 12 bases between. Sequencing was carried out using PBMCs or T cells enriched from blood (not recorded which). The chain employs TRBV11-3 and TRBJ1-1; D not resolved. The TCR sequence derives from a woman aged 40 to 50 who had recovered from COVID-19. The CDR3 coding sequence is TGTGCCAGCAGCCTGGAGAGTTTGACTGAAGCTTTCTTT. Protein: CASSLESLTEAFF.